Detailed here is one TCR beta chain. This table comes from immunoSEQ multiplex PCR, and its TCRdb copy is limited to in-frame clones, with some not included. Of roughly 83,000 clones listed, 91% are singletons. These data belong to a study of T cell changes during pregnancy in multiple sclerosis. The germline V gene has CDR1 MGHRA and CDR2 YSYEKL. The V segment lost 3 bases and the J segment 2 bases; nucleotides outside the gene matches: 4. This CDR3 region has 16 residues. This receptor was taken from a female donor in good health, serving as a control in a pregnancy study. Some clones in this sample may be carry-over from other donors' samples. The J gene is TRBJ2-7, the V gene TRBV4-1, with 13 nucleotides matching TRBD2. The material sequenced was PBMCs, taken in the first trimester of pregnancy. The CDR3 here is CASSHLTSGRAYEQYF. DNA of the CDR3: TGCGCCAGCAGCCACCTTACTAGCGGGAGGGCCTACGAGCAGTACTTC.